This T cell receptor beta chain was recorded in a study of identical twins. Study-wide findings and caveats: These conclusions were based on statistical analysis (cross-sectional, not following the same donors).

Trimming cost V 0 bases and J 6 bases, with 16 bases left between them. This CDR3 comprises 16 residues. Germline lookup yields CDR1 SGHRS and CDR2 YFSETQ. Each cDNA held unique molecular identifiers, and template switching gave it a universal primer site. Each CDR3 protein gets one entry after TCRdb re-called the 5' RACE reads with MiXCR. The sample has about 470,000 distinct CDR3 sequences, 20% to 25% seen once. With regard to this clonotype: Its antigen remains unknown.

The same sample was also studied in work on T cells expressing NK-cell markers. From that report: The study found dominant NKG2C+ clonotypes at roughly 1.0-7.5% of CD8+ T cells in roughly six donors. Also leading the CD3+CD56-NKG2C+ fraction in a handful of donors were these clonotypes.

This chain connects TRBV5-1 to TRBJ2-1, with a possible D match to TRBD1 (5 bases). Sequencing was carried out using CD4+ T cells sorted from blood. This sequence was found in a woman aged 18-29 years in good health. CDR3 region: CASSLGTSMYPNEQFF. CDR3 nucleotide sequence: TGCGCCAGCAGCTTGGGGACAAGCATGTATCCCAATGAGCAGTTCTTC.